Listed here is a single T cell receptor (beta chain). In the authors' workflow: From reference gene primer amplification, estimates of nucleated cell counts were derived. Method: immunoSEQ multiplex PCR; TCRdb's copy keeps in-frame clones and lacks some. V and J calls and clone size are as listed in that table; D and trimming were resolved from the DNA. The sample consists of under 150,000 clones, just over 90% of them appearing once. The CDR3 has 14 amino acids. Germline V gene lookup returns CDR1 LGHNA and CDR2 YSLEER. The germline V and J ends were trimmed by 0 bases and 7 bases, with 7 bases remaining between them. This entry belongs to a study of blood T cell repertoires in COVID-19. Study-level background: COVID-19 samples from acute and convalescent phases originated in the United States, Italy and Spain. PBMCs, B-cell-depleted T cells, or T cells were the source of the cDNA or gDNA that made up the material.

The clonotype was recovered from a human donor with active COVID-19. The donor label of this sample is uncertain. V is TRBV4-3 and J is TRBJ1-6, with unresolved D. The specimen was peripheral blood. CDR3 in amino acids: CASSQELPNSPLHF. CDR3 sequence (DNA): TGCGCCAGCAGCCAAGAGCTACCAAATTCACCCCTCCACTTT.